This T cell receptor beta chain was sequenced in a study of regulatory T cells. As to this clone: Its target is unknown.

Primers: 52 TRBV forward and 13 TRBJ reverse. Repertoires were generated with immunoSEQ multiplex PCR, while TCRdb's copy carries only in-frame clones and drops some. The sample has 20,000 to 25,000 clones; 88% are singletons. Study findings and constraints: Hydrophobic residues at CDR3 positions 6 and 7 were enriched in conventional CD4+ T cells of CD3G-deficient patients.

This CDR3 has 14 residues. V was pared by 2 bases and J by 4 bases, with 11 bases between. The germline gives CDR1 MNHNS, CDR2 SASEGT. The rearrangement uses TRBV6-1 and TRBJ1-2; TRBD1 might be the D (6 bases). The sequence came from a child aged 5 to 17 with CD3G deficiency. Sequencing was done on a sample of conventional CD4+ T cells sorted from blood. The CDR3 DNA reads TGTGCCAGCAGTGAAAGGGGACACCGCTATGGCTACACCTTC. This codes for CASSERGHRYGYTF.